Sequencing of this T cell receptor (beta chain) was carried out in a study of control samples from healthy donors and cancer patients. Assay used: immunoSEQ multiplex PCR; TCRdb lists only in-frame clones, some missing. The sample shows fewer than 200,000 clones, 85% to 95% of them seen only once. The TCR was taken from a woman aged 55-75 years in good health. Sequencing input: blood.

This CDR3 reads CASSQGLRTSGGPSQETQYF. DNA of the CDR3: TGCGCCAGCAGCCAAGGGCTGCGGACTAGCGGGGGACCTTCACAAGAGACCCAGTACTTC. The V and J genes are TRBV4-1 and TRBJ2-5; 13 positions agree with TRBD2. Per germline, CDR1 MGHRA and CDR2 YSYEKL. V lost 1 base to trimming and J lost 2 bases; unmatched junction nucleotides: 13. This CDR3 contains 20 residues.